These 15 T cell receptor beta chains were all obtained from the same sample, sequenced in a study of blood T cells in healthy people across ages. Through a sample-barcoded 5' primer and a J-beta primer mix, a second PCR was run for roughly 7 to 12 cycles. TCRdb passed the 5' RACE reads through MiXCR, listing each CDR3 protein once. The sample lists fewer than 1.5 million distinct CDR3 sequences; 35% to 45% were seen once. The sample was blood. These receptors were obtained from a woman aged 18-29 years in good health.

This clonotype was detected only a few times. The rearrangement links TRBV10-3 to TRBJ2-7, with TRBD2 as a possible D gene (6 bases). In germline, CDR1 is ENHRY, CDR2 SYGVKD. The CDR3 is made up of 15 amino acids. V shed 8 bases and J shed 3 bases, with 20 bases lying between them. CDR3: CAIASPGRRDYEQYF. The CDR3 coding sequence is TGTGCCATCGCAAGCCCGGGACGGAGGGACTACGAGCAGTACTTC.

The chain couples TRBV7-2 to TRBJ2-7; no reliable D call. The CDR3 contains 14 residues. CDR1 SGHTA and CDR2 FQGNSA come from the germline V gene. Trimming cost V 5 bases and J 3 bases, with 14 bases left between them. The CDR3 loop is CASSRSGLDYEQYF. The CDR3 DNA reads as TGTGCCAGCAGCCGCTCCGGGCTCGACTACGAGCAGTACTTC.

Turning to this clonotype: A single base separates this from a much larger clone, so it may be a read error. This chain connects TRBV6-5 to TRBJ2-7; a possible D gene is TRBD2 (7 bases). Deletions cut 7 bases from V and 2 bases from J, with 15 bases between. Looked up from germline, CDR1 is MNHEY and CDR2 is SVGAGI. The CDR3 consists of 14 residues. CDR3 bases: TGTGCCAGCACTGCTGGCGGGGGCACCTACGAGCAGTACTTC. The encoded protein is CASTAGGGTYEQYF.

The rearrangement links TRBV20-1 to TRBJ1-4, with 8 bases lining up with TRBD1. CDR1 DFQATT and CDR2 SNEGSKA come from the germline V gene (reference sequence). With V trimmed by 0 bases and J by 11 bases, 8 bases remained unmatched. The length of the CDR3 is 14 residues. CDR3 DNA: TGCAGTGCTAGAGATATCCAGGGGGCAGGGAAACTGTTTTTT. Protein sequence: CSARDIQGAGKLFF.

As concerns this clonotype: This may come from a read error, since a much larger clone is one base off. V and J are TRBV7-3 and TRBJ1-2, with 8 bases aligning to TRBD1. There are 13 residues in the CDR3. Germline V gene data show CDR1 as SGHTA and CDR2 as FQGTGA. The CDR3 loop reads CAGSHGQGDGYTF. The CDR3 region has the DNA TGTGCCGGCAGCCACGGACAGGGCGATGGCTACACCTTC.

This clonotype has just one count. The J gene is TRBJ2-7, the V gene TRBV7-9; TRBD1 matches 8 bases. V dropped 6 bases and J dropped 3; count of bases not matched to a gene: 13. Germline V gene sequence: CDR1 SEHNR, CDR2 FQNEAQ (reference sequence). This CDR3 region has 16 residues. For the CDR3, the DNA is TGTGCCAGCAGTCCGAAGAGTGGGACAGGTAACTACGAGCAGTACTTC. This codes for CASSPKSGTGNYEQYF.

There are a few counts of this clonotype. The chain links TRBV3-1 to TRBJ2-1, with D tentatively TRBD2 (5 bases). The CDR3 length is 12 residues. Germline V lookup: CDR1 LGHDT, CDR2 YNNKEL (reference sequence). V was pared by 6 bases and J by 9 bases, with 12 bases between. CDR3 sequence reads: CASSHGVGEQFF. The CDR3 region has the DNA TGTGCCAGCAGTCACGGGGTCGGTGAGCAGTTCTTC.

In the case of this clonotype: A read error may explain this, as a much larger clone is one base away. V usage is TRBV20-1 and J usage is TRBJ2-3, with 7 nucleotides matching TRBD2. Germline V gives CDR1 DFQATT, CDR2 SNEGSKA (reference sequence). CDR3 length: 15 amino acids. CDR3 coding DNA: TGCAGTGGGTGCACGGGGGGTCCGAACACATATACGCAGTATTTT. It translates to CSGCTGGPNTYTQYF.

The V gene is TRBV4-1, the J gene TRBJ2-5; TRBD1 is a possible D gene (6 bases). V was clipped by 1 base and J by 4 bases, with 13 bases between them. Germline V lookup: CDR1 MGHRA, CDR2 YSYEKL. The CDR3 is 15 residues long. The CDR3 sequence: CASSQAASTGETQYF. The CDR3 nucleotides are TGCGCCAGCAGCCAAGCCGCCTCGACAGGAGAGACCCAGTACTTC.

The chain has TRBV11-2 and TRBJ1-4, with no clear D. Deletions cut 5 bases from V and 3 bases from J, with 16 bases between. CDR1 SGHAT and CDR2 FQNNGV come from the germline V gene. The CDR3 runs 16 residues. The CDR3 sequence is CASSLRHPSPNEKLFF. CDR3 nucleotides: TGTGCCAGCAGCCTAAGACACCCCTCGCCTAATGAAAAACTGTTTTTT.

The V call is TRBV6-5, the J call TRBJ1-1; 10 bases map to TRBD1. CDR3 length: 16 residues. The V segment lost 5 bases and the J segment 0 bases; nucleotides outside the gene matches: 6. The germline gives CDR1 MNHEY, CDR2 SVGAGI. CDR3: CASSKRTGGMNTEAFF. DNA for the CDR3: TGTGCCAGCAGTAAAAGGACAGGGGGTATGAACACTGAAGCTTTCTTT.

Remarks on this clonotype: A read error may account for a junction end that differs from germline. This chain connects TRBV18 to TRBJ2-3, with TRBD2 matching 10 bases. Germline values: CDR1 KGHSH, CDR2 LQKENI. The CDR3 consists of 16 residues. CDR3 DNA: TGTGCCGGCTCACCTACCACTAGCGGGGCTACAGATACGCAGTATTTT. Protein sequence: CAGSPTTSGATDTQYF.

The chain employs TRBV10-3 and TRBJ2-3; 11 bases agree with TRBD2. With 0 bases clipped from V and 6 bases from J, the junction kept 8 bases outside the gene matches. The CDR3 totals 17 residues. Germline-derived CDR1 and CDR2 are ENHRY and SYGVKD. The CDR3 loop reads CAISESTASSGRDTQYF. CDR3 coding DNA: TGTGCCATCAGTGAGTCGACAGCGTCTAGCGGGAGGGATACGCAGTATTTT.

V usage is TRBV11-2 and J usage is TRBJ2-7, with 8 bases that match TRBD1. CDR3 size: 13 residues. J lost 9 bases, V lost 1 base, and 5 bases had no gene match. Germline CDR1 and CDR2: SGHAT and FQNNGV. The CDR3 sequence is CASSLGQGWGQYF. The DNA of the CDR3 is TGTGCCAGCAGCTTAGGACAGGGGTGGGGGCAGTACTTC.

This clonotype was counted between two and nine times. The gene calls are TRBV4-1 and TRBJ2-5; 7 positions agree with TRBD2. The trim removed 1 base at V and 5 bases at J, leaving 7 bases unmatched. CDR3 length: 15 amino acids. Germline V gene lookup returns CDR1 MGHRA and CDR2 YSYEKL. CDR3 in DNA: TGCGCCAGCAGCCAAGGGCGACTAGCCCAGGAGACCCAGTACTTC. Its protein product is CASSQGRLAQETQYF.